These 8 T cell receptor beta chains came from one sample sequenced in a study of blood T cell repertoires in COVID-19. Profiling relied on immunoSEQ multiplex PCR, and the TCRdb table lists in-frame clones only, not all of them. The sample includes 200,000 to 250,000 clones, about 89% seen only once; the top ten take roughly 6%. Sequencing was done on a sample of peripheral blood. The receptors were sampled from a man in his sixties who had recovered from COVID-19.

The genes are TRBV5-1 and TRBJ1-2; D not resolved. Looked up from germline, CDR1 is SGHRS and CDR2 is YFSETQ. The CDR3 is 13 amino acids. Trimming removed 4 bases at V and 5 bases at J, with 12 bases between. Written as DNA, the CDR3 is TGCGCCAGCAGCGCGGGCCAGTGGTATGGCTACACCTTC. It encodes CASSAGQWYGYTF.

The rearrangement uses TRBV3-1 (or the pseudogene TRBV3-2) and TRBJ1-6; a weak D match, TRBD1 (6 bases). The CDR3 has 13 residues. V was shortened by 8 bases and J by 9 bases, with 14 bases between the two germline ends. CDR1 is LGHDT and CDR2 is YNNKEL in the germline V gene (reference sequence). Written as DNA, the CDR3 is TGTGCCAGCGGTAAACAGGGCGGTTCACCCCTCCACTTT. It specifies CASGKQGGSPLHF.

The chain uses TRBV11-3 and TRBJ2-1; 13 bases fit TRBD2. V gave up 5 bases and J gave up 6 bases; unmatched junction bases: 7. Germline lookup yields CDR1 SGHNT and CDR2 YENEEA. The length of the CDR3 is 16 residues. CDR3 in amino acids: CASSPRTSGGGNEQFF. CDR3 nucleotide sequence: TGTGCCAGCAGCCCTAGGACTAGCGGGGGTGGCAATGAGCAGTTCTTC. Full variable domain (remainder filled in from reference TRBV11-3 and TRBJ2-1): EAGVVQSPRYKIIEKKQPVAFWCNPISGHNTLYWYLQNLGQGPELLIRYENEEAVDDSQLPKDRFSAERLKGVDSTLKIQPAELGDSAVYLCASSPRTSGGGNEQFFGPGTRLTVL.

The chain is built from TRBV19 and TRBJ2-2; D may be TRBD1 (6 bases). The V gene's germline CDR1 is LNHDA and CDR2 SQIVND (reference sequence). The V and J ends lost 5 bases and 2 bases respectively, with 24 bases between them. The CDR3 is made up of 19 amino acids. This chain's CDR3 is CASSSIPYFGTPNTGELFF. CDR3 nucleotides: TGTGCCAGTAGTTCCATCCCGTACTTCGGGACACCCAACACCGGGGAGCTGTTTTTT. Using reference TRBV19 and TRBJ2-2 for the parts outside the CDR3, the full variable domain is DGGITQSPKYLFRKEGQNVTLSCEQNLNHDAMYWYRQDPGQGLRLIYYSQIVNDFQKGDIAEGYSVSREKKESFPLTVTSAQKNPTAFYLCASSSIPYFGTPNTGELFFGEGSRLTVL.

This chain connects TRBV6-5 to TRBJ1-1; D gene unclear. Germline assignment: CDR1 MNHEY and CDR2 SVGAGI. The CDR3 loop spans 13 amino acids. Trimming shortened V by 0 bases and J by 1 base, and 3 bases separated the two germline ends. CDR3 in amino acids: CASSYSQNTEAFF. CDR3 nucleotide sequence: TGTGCCAGCAGTTACTCACAGAACACTGAAGCTTTCTTT.

V is TRBV5-5 and J is TRBJ1-2; D not certain. The CDR3 spans 13 residues. V dropped 2 bases and J dropped 8 bases, with 13 bases sitting between them. Per the germline V gene, CDR1 is SGHKS and CDR2 is YYEKEE (reference sequence). The CDR3 protein is CASSFLDARGYTF. CDR3 sequence (DNA): TGTGCCAGCAGCTTTCTAGACGCCCGGGGCTACACCTTC.

V is TRBV6-2 or TRBV6-3 and J is TRBJ2-7; a weak D match, TRBD1 (9 bases). Trimming took 7 bases from V and 3 from J, leaving 22 bases between them. CDR3 size: 16 residues. From germline, CDR1 is MNHEY and CDR2 SVGEGT. The chain's CDR3 is CASTPSGGTGYYEQYF. CDR3 sequence (DNA): TGTGCCAGCACCCCTTCGGGGGGGACAGGGTACTACGAGCAGTACTTC.

The chain employs TRBV10-3 and TRBJ2-7, with 8 nucleotides matching TRBD1. The V segment lost 2 bases and the J segment 1 base; nucleotides outside the gene matches: 4. The CDR3 totals 15 residues. Germline loops: CDR1 ENHRY, CDR2 SYGVKD. DNA for the CDR3: TGTGCCATCAGTGAGATAACAGGGGGGTCCTACGAGCAGTACTTC. The encoded protein is CAISEITGGSYEQYF.